This T cell receptor beta chain was observed in a study of cytomegalovirus exposure and HLA in healthy donors. Study as a whole: In an earlier analysis, some 110 million unique TCR beta sequences were found from some 200 million T cells. The study, taken as a whole, reports: Researchers reported in a later analysis that common viral pathogens appeared linked to several top clusters. In an earlier analysis, in some 500 donors, most V segments appeared productive either ~90% or ~30% of the time.

From germline, CDR1 is SGHVS and CDR2 FQNEAQ. J lost 0 bases, V lost 5 bases, and 9 bases had no gene match. CDR3 size: 16 residues. The PCR ran on 60 Vbeta and 13 Jbeta primers. Libraries were prepared by immunoSEQ multiplex PCR; TCRdb keeps only in-frame clonotypes and omits some of them. Among about 160,000 clones listed, about 85% were seen once. Concerning this clone itself: Its antigen remains unknown.

The clonotype was recovered from a man in his late teens or twenties in good health and CMV-seronegative. This chain joins TRBV7-8 and TRBJ2-5, with 7 bases aligning to TRBD1. Source material: PBMCs. The CDR3 DNA is TGTGCCAGCAGCCCGACAGGGTTTCGGTACCAAGAGACCCAGTACTTC. It yields the protein CASSPTGFRYQETQYF. The whole variable domain, remainder taken from reference TRBV7-8 and TRBJ2-5, is GAGVSQSPRYKVAKRGQDVALRCDPISGHVSLFWYQQALGQGPEFLTYFQNEAQLDKSGLPSDRFFAERPEGSVSTLKIQRTQQEDSAVYLCASSPTGFRYQETQYFGPGTRLLVL.